This T cell receptor beta chain was observed in a study of shared clonotypes between healthy human individuals. Repertoires were generated with immunoSEQ multiplex PCR, while TCRdb's copy carries only in-frame clones and drops some. The sample records roughly 1.5 million clones, 95% to 99% being singletons. V lost 5 bases and J lost 10, with 22 bases in between. The length of the CDR3 is 15 residues. Per germline, CDR1 MNHEY and CDR2 SMNVEV (reference sequence). The specimen was naive CD4+ T cells sorted from blood. Subset in this sample: CD45RA+ positively selected. The TCR sequence derives from a man between 25 and 39 years old in good health. The genes are TRBV27 and TRBJ2-3, with D uncertain. As DNA, the CDR3 is TGTGCCAGCAGTCAGGTATACGACCACCTTCCTTCGCAGTATTTT. Translating gives CASSQVYDHLPSQYF.